This T cell receptor beta chain was documented in a study of T-cell memory formation after mild COVID-19. General study results and limits: Clones contracting day 15 to 85 were balanced CD4/CD8; later expanders leaned CD4+.

J was trimmed by 1 base and V by 5 bases; bases with no gene match: 5. Germline lookup yields CDR1 SGHTA and CDR2 FQGNSA. The CDR3 has 14 residues. Sample barcodes and UMIs were carried by the TCR alpha and TCR beta cDNA libraries that 5'RACE generated with constant-segment primers. TCRdb passed the 5' RACE reads through MiXCR, listing each CDR3 protein once. Of under 450,000 distinct CDR3 sequences in the sample, 20% to 30% were seen once. This clonotype occurred a few times. Its antigen remains unknown. The receptor was derived from an adult woman who had mild COVID-19 (a few samples of this study predate the infection). Cell type and time point are not known. Sequenced input: PBMCs or a T cell subset sorted from them (not recorded which). The chain carries TRBV7-2 and TRBJ2-7; 7 bases align to TRBD1. The CDR3 protein is CASSIQGKSYEQYF. CDR3 in DNA: TGTGCCAGCAGCATACAGGGGAAATCCTACGAGCAGTACTTC.